Shown below are 17 T cell receptor beta chains from a single sample sequenced in a study of cytomegalovirus exposure and HLA in healthy donors. Clones were read by immunoSEQ multiplex PCR, and TCRdb kept only the in-frame ones, dropping some. This table has 65,000 to 85,000 clones, about 95% appearing once. The sequenced sample consisted of PBMCs. The source is a woman between 18 and 30 years old in good health and CMV-seronegative.

The chain joins TRBV28 to TRBJ1-2; 10 bases fit TRBD1. This CDR3 region has 14 residues. Germline loops: CDR1 MDHEN, CDR2 SYDVKM. V trimming: 6 bases; J trimming: 8 bases; junction bases outside the gene matches: 9. CDR3 amino acids: CASSFGDRGRGYTF. The DNA for the CDR3 is TGTGCCAGCAGCTTCGGGGACAGGGGACGCGGCTACACCTTC.

The chain is built from TRBV7-2 and TRBJ2-7; TRBD1 aligns across 11 bases. The germline V gene has CDR1 SGHTA and CDR2 FQGNSA. Trimming at V came to 7 bases and at J to 2 bases, leaving 7 bases not matched to a gene. CDR3 length equals 15 residues. Written as DNA, the CDR3 is TGTGCCAGCACCGCCGCGGGACAGGGGGCCTACGAGCAGTACTTC. As protein: CASTAAGQGAYEQYF.

The V call is TRBV29-1, the J call TRBJ1-2, with 8 bases aligning to TRBD1. This CDR3 is built from 12 residues. The J segment lost 3 bases and the V segment lost 5 bases, leaving 2 bases of the junction unmatched. The germline V gene has CDR1 SQVTM and CDR2 ANQGSEA. CDR3 amino acids: CSVSTGDYGYTF. The CDR3 coding sequence is TGCAGCGTTTCGACAGGGGACTATGGCTACACCTTC.

CDR3 bases: TGTGCCAGCAGCGGACTAGCGGGGGCCAATGAGCAGTTCTTC. This gives the protein CASSGLAGANEQFF. The rearrangement joins TRBV2 to TRBJ2-1; 13 bases fit TRBD2. V trimming: 6 bases; J trimming: 6 bases; junction bases outside the gene matches: 2. The germline gives CDR1 SNHLY, CDR2 FYNNEI. This CDR3 comprises 14 residues.

The chain recombines TRBV28 with TRBJ2-6; D may be TRBD2 (6 bases). V was cut by 7 bases and J by 0 bases, with 16 bases left in between. The CDR3 has 17 residues. Germline values: CDR1 MDHEN, CDR2 SYDVKM. Written as DNA, the CDR3 is TGTGCCAGCACTCTGGACTATTTGAGCTCTGGGGCCAACGTCCTGACTTTC. Protein sequence: CASTLDYLSSGANVLTF.

The chain employs TRBV5-6 and TRBJ2-5; TRBD2 might be the D (6 bases). Per the germline V gene, CDR1 is SGHDT and CDR2 is YYEEEE. This CDR3 region has 16 residues. Trimming removed 4 bases from V and 6 bases from J, with 22 bases in between. This CDR3 reads CASSPQFRASGQTQYF. CDR3 DNA sequence: TGTGCCAGCAGCCCACAGTTCCGGGCGAGCGGGCAGACCCAGTACTTC.

The V and J genes are TRBV7-9 and TRBJ2-6; weak D call: TRBD2 (6 bases). The CDR3 has 18 amino acids. V gave up 6 bases and J gave up 1 base, with 19 bases separating them. CDR1 and CDR2 from the germline V gene are SEHNR and FQNEAQ (reference sequence). The CDR3 spells CASSLPYGAGSGANVLTF. The CDR3 DNA reads TGTGCCAGCAGTCTACCATACGGAGCGGGTTCTGGGGCCAACGTCCTGACTTTC.

J is TRBJ2-1 and V is TRBV7-9, with 7 bases matching TRBD1. With V trimmed by 1 base and J by 8 bases, 2 bases remained unmatched. The CDR3 runs to 13 residues. Per germline, CDR1 SEHNR and CDR2 FQNEAQ (reference sequence). CDR3 loop: CASSLEGGHEQFF. CDR3 in DNA: TGTGCCAGCAGCTTAGAAGGGGGCCATGAGCAGTTCTTC.

This chain connects TRBV14 to TRBJ2-2, with D perhaps TRBD2 (6 bases). Between the trimmed V and J ends, which lost 2 bases and 0 bases, there was a span of 22 bases. The CDR3 is made up of 20 amino acids. Germline CDR1 SGHDN, CDR2 FVKESK. The CDR3 spells CASSQLGVGLRGTNTGELFF. CDR3 sequence (DNA): TGTGCCAGCAGCCAATTAGGAGTCGGACTACGGGGGACGAACACCGGGGAGCTGTTTTTT.

This clone has a single count. J is TRBJ2-1 and V is TRBV7-8; D is uncertain. The CDR3 contains 13 residues. Germline V gene sequence: CDR1 SGHVS, CDR2 FQNEAQ. V lost 6 bases, J lost 6 bases, and 12 bases lay in between. CDR3 sequence reads: CASRSYRVNEQFF. CDR3 DNA: TGTGCCAGCAGATCCTACCGAGTCAATGAGCAGTTCTTC.

In this sample, this clone turned up once. This chain connects TRBV6-4 to TRBJ2-7, with D possibly matching TRBD1 (6 bases). Per germline, CDR1 MRHNA and CDR2 SNTAGT. The V gene lost 9 bases and the J gene lost 6 bases, with 18 bases spanning the gap. The CDR3 sequence is 13 residues long. CDR3 sequence reads: CARPGHSPGEQYF. The CDR3 nucleotides are TGTGCCAGGCCGGGACACAGTCCTGGCGAGCAGTACTTC.

The rearrangement joins TRBV4-1 to TRBJ1-1, with D possibly being TRBD1 (6 bases). The CDR3 has 18 amino acids. Trimming left V 2 bases short and J 1 base short, with 20 bases between. Looked up from germline, CDR1 is MGHRA and CDR2 is YSYEKL. In nucleotides, the CDR3 is TGCGCCAGCAGCCAACTAAGTGTTGCAGGGGCTAGGAACACTGAAGCTTTCTTT. Protein: CASSQLSVAGARNTEAFF.

This chain connects TRBV6-5 to TRBJ1-2, with D unclear. Trimming took off 6 bases at V and 4 bases at J, with 6 bases between the two ends. The CDR3 runs to 11 residues. Germline CDR1 and CDR2: MNHEY and SVGAGI. CDR3 sequence: CASREGYGYTF. The CDR3 DNA is TGTGCCAGCAGGGAGGGCTATGGCTACACCTTC.

This chain uses TRBV6-5 with TRBJ2-1; tentative D call: TRBD2 (5 bases). This CDR3 contains 16 residues. Per germline, CDR1 MNHEY and CDR2 SVGAGI. Between the trimmed V and J ends, which lost 2 bases and 2 bases, there was a span of 13 bases. The chain's CDR3 is CASSYPGRRTYNEQFF. The CDR3 bases are TGTGCCAGCAGTTACCCCGGACGGAGGACCTACAATGAGCAGTTCTTC.

The chain combines TRBV6-4 with TRBJ1-5; D unclear. The V end lost 11 bases, the J end lost 5 bases, and 13 bases lay between the germline ends. CDR1 is MRHNA, CDR2 SNTAGT, per germline. The CDR3 is 12 residues long. Here the CDR3 reads CARRLRYQPQHF. Here the CDR3 DNA reads TGTGCCCGACGGTTGAGGTATCAGCCCCAGCATTTT.

The gene calls are TRBV18 and TRBJ1-5; tentative D call: TRBD1 (5 bases). Trimming removed 3 bases from V and 5 bases from J, with 14 bases in between. Germline lookup yields CDR1 KGHSH and CDR2 LQKENI. This CDR3 is built from 15 residues. CDR3 protein: CASSPGEEGDQPQHF. CDR3 in DNA: TGTGCCAGCTCACCGGGGGAGGAAGGAGATCAGCCCCAGCATTTT.

The CDR3 DNA follows: TGTGCCAGCAGCTCCAAGCGGGAGGGCCGCTACAATGAGCAGTTCTTC. It yields the protein CASSSKREGRYNEQFF. The chain is built from TRBV11-2 and TRBJ2-1; 10 bases fit TRBD2. With V trimmed by 4 bases and J by 3 bases, 6 bases remained unmatched. In germline, CDR1 is SGHAT, CDR2 FQNNGV. This CDR3 is 16 amino acids long.